Shown below are 5 T cell receptor beta chains from a single sample sequenced in a study of T cell repertoires in cytomegalovirus infection. TCRdb itself ran the reads through MiXCR, one entry per CDR3 protein. The table has some 300,000 distinct CDR3 sequences, roughly a tenth seen once. The sequencing sample was made of PBMCs. The receptors here all came from a human donor in good health (CMV status not recorded). Some clones in this sample may be carry-over from other donors' samples.

This clonotype has a count of ten or more. V and J are TRBV7-2 and TRBJ1-1; 7 bases agree with TRBD1. The trim removed 0 bases at V and 3 bases at J, leaving 4 bases unmatched. The CDR3 consists of 15 residues. Germline CDR1 and CDR2: SGHTA and FQGNSA. CDR3 loop: CASSLAPGGHTEAFF. The DNA of the CDR3 is TGTGCCAGCAGCTTAGCGCCAGGGGGGCACACTGAAGCTTTCTTT.

This clonotype was seen at least ten times. The V and J genes are TRBV12-3 or TRBV12-4 and TRBJ2-5; 7 bases line up with TRBD1. CDR3 length: 13 amino acids. The V and J ends lost 5 bases and 2 bases, in that order; junction bases with no gene match: 2. DNA of the CDR3: TGTGCCAGCAGTGACAGGGTACAAGAGACCCAGTACTTC. Residues: CASSDRVQETQYF.

This chain links TRBV3-1 with TRBJ1-2; D gene ambiguous. CDR1 is LGHDT, CDR2 YNNKEL, per germline (reference sequence). The V gene lost 0 bases and the J gene lost 4 bases, with 12 bases spanning the gap. The length of the CDR3 is 15 residues. CDR3 sequence: CASSQDGRALYGYTF. The CDR3 bases are TGTGCCAGCAGCCAAGACGGGAGGGCCCTCTATGGCTACACCTTC.

This clonotype was detected many times. The J gene is TRBJ2-1, the V gene TRBV7-2; 13 bases fit TRBD2. This CDR3 has 17 residues. Germline assignment: CDR1 SGHTA and CDR2 FQGNSA. Unmatched junction bases numbered 12, after V lost 3 bases and J lost 10 bases. This chain's CDR3 is CASSLSTSGGLSREQFF. CDR3 nucleotide sequence: TGTGCCAGCAGCTTGTCGACTAGCGGGGGGCTTTCGAGGGAGCAGTTCTTC.

This rearrangement joins TRBV20-1 to TRBJ1-1, with no clear D. Germline CDR1 is DFQATT and CDR2 is SNEGSKA (reference sequence). This CDR3 comprises 12 residues. V was pared by 5 bases and J by 4 bases, with 11 bases between. CDR3 bases: TGCAGTGCTCCCCGGTTGAGCACTGAAGCTTTCTTT. Its protein is CSAPRLSTEAFF.